The clone carrying this T cell receptor beta chain came up a few times. The antigen is undetermined. The data belong to a study of early T cells in non-severe SARS-CoV-2 infection. Points from the study as a whole: In VDJdb matching, anti-spike CD8 responses were favored while private and CD4 specificities went missing.

V was trimmed by 0 bases and J by 7 bases, leaving 7 bases between them. The germline gives CDR1 SNHLY, CDR2 FYNNEI. The CDR3 covers 14 residues. cDNA molecules, individually, were tagged with unique molecular identifiers. TCRdb called the 5' RACE reads again in MiXCR, with one record for every CDR3 protein. Here the sample spans around 65,000 distinct CDR3 sequences, roughly an eighth being singletons. The TCR comes from an adult who was a healthcare worker with PCR-confirmed SARS-CoV-2 infection or an uninfected control (not recorded which). J is TRBJ1-6 and V is TRBV2; D uncertain. The material sequenced was whole blood, taken at baseline. CDR3: CASSEAGPNSPLHF. Written as DNA, the CDR3 is TGTGCCAGCAGTGAAGCGGGCCCAAATTCACCCCTCCACTTT.